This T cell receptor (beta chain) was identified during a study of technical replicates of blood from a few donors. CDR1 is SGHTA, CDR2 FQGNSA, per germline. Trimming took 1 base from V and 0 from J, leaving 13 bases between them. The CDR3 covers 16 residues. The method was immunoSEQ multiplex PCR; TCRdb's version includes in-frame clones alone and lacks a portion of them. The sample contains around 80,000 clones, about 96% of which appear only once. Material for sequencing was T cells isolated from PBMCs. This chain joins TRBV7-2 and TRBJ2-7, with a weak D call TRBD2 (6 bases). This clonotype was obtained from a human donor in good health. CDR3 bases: TGTGCCAGCAGCTTAGTGGCGGGACCGAGCTCCTACGAGCAGTACTTC. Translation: CASSLVAGPSSYEQYF. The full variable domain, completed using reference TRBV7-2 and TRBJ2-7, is GAGVSQSPSNKVTEKGKDVELRCDPISGHTALYWYRQSLGQGLEFLIYFQGNSAPDKSGLPSDRFSAERTGGSVSTLTIQRTQQEDSAVYLCASSLVAGPSSYEQYFGPGTRLTVT.